The next 26 T cell receptor beta chains were all read from a single sample in a study of blood T cell repertoires in COVID-19. Using immunoSEQ multiplex PCR, the repertoire was profiled, and TCRdb retains in-frame clones only, with some absent. The table shows over 85,000 clones, with approximately 86% occurring only once. The sequenced sample was peripheral blood. These receptors were obtained from a man in his fifties or sixties with acute or convalescent COVID-19.

J is TRBJ1-4 and V is TRBV4-1; D is undetermined. Germline V lookup: CDR1 MGHRA, CDR2 YSYEKL. The ends were cut back, 6 bases at V and 8 bases at J, with 16 bases in the middle. The CDR3 loop spans 14 amino acids. CDR3 bases: TGCGCCAGCAGAGATGACCTCGACTGGGAAAAACTGTTTTTT. Protein product: CASRDDLDWEKLFF.

The gene calls are TRBV5-6 and TRBJ1-2; D remains unclear. Germline loops: CDR1 SGHDT, CDR2 YYEEEE. CDR3 length equals 15 residues. The V gene lost 0 bases and the J gene lost 5 bases, with 14 bases spanning the gap. The CDR3 loop is CASSLASTASYGYTF. As DNA, the CDR3 is TGTGCCAGCAGCTTGGCCAGTACAGCTTCATATGGCTACACCTTC.

The chain is built from TRBV7-3 and TRBJ2-2; D might be TRBD2 (6 bases). Deletions cut 5 bases from V and 6 bases from J, with 13 bases between. CDR3 size: 14 residues. CDR1 and CDR2 (germline): SGHTA, FQGTGA. The CDR3 coding sequence is TGTGCCAGCAGCCCGGGAGCCTCCGCCGGGGAGCTGTTTTTT. It is translated as CASSPGASAGELFF.

The chain joins TRBV13 to TRBJ2-1, with 8 bases lining up with TRBD2. J lost 6 bases, V lost 3 bases, and 10 bases had no gene match. Germline V CDR1 and CDR2: PRHDT, FYEKMQ (reference sequence). The CDR3 is 16 residues long. In DNA form, the CDR3 reads TGTGCCAGCAGCTTCCCGGAAGCGGGAGCGGGCAATGAGCAGTTCTTC. It is translated as CASSFPEAGAGNEQFF.

The chain joins TRBV15 to TRBJ1-2, with unresolved D. Trimming pared 2 bases from V and 0 bases from J, leaving 13 bases between. Germline CDR1 and CDR2: LNHNV and YYDKDF (reference sequence). This CDR3 is built from 16 residues. The CDR3 here is CATSRFGEAPNYGYTF. As DNA, the CDR3 is TGTGCCACCAGCAGATTCGGTGAGGCCCCTAACTATGGCTACACCTTC. Variable domain in full (rest from reference TRBV15 and TRBJ1-2): DAMVIQNPRYQVTQFGKPVTLSCSQTLNHNVMYWYQQKSSQAPKLLFHYYDKDFNNEADTPDNFQSRRPNTSFCFLDIRSPGLGDTAMYLCATSRFGEAPNYGYTFGSGTRLTVV.

CDR3 loop: CASSVGLGPVSVIQYF. The CDR3 DNA follows: TGTGCCAGCAGCGTGGGACTGGGGCCCGTCAGCGTCATTCAGTACTTC. This chain joins TRBV5-6 and TRBJ2-4; D is possibly TRBD2 (6 bases). This CDR3 comprises 16 residues. Germline CDR1 is SGHDT and CDR2 is YYEEEE. V was trimmed by 4 bases and J by 9 bases, leaving 23 bases between them.

J is TRBJ2-1 and V is TRBV9; D call uncertain. V dropped 1 base and J dropped 8 bases, with 13 bases sitting between them. CDR1 is SGDLS, CDR2 YYNGEE, per germline. The CDR3 is 14 amino acids. The CDR3 nucleotides are TGTGCCAGCAGCGTAAGTAGTGAGATCTATGAGCAGTTCTTC. It codes for CASSVSSEIYEQFF.

The chain has TRBV9 and TRBJ2-2; 8 nucleotides match TRBD1. Germline V gives CDR1 SGDLS, CDR2 YYNGEE. With 2 bases clipped from V and 2 bases from J, the junction kept 5 bases outside the gene matches. This CDR3 contains 16 residues. The CDR3 region has the DNA TGTGCCAGCAGCGTTGCCGGGACAGGAAACACCGGGGAGCTGTTTTTT. Protein product: CASSVAGTGNTGELFF.

This rearrangement joins TRBV5-1 to TRBJ2-7; TRBD1 might be the D (5 bases). Germline loops: CDR1 SGHRS, CDR2 YFSETQ. The CDR3 spans 14 residues. The germline V and J ends were trimmed by 0 bases and 0 bases, with 7 bases remaining between them. CDR3 sequence (DNA): TGCGCCAGCAGCTTGGTAGGACACTCCTACGAGCAGTACTTC. As protein: CASSLVGHSYEQYF.

The rearrangement joins TRBV6-2 or TRBV6-3 to TRBJ1-1, with D maybe TRBD1 (5 bases). Germline V lookup: CDR1 MNHEY, CDR2 SVGEGT. The germline V and J ends were trimmed by 4 bases and 7 bases, with 13 bases remaining between them. This CDR3 has 13 residues. In DNA form, the CDR3 reads TGTGCCAGCAGTTTTACTAACAGGTATGAAGCTTTCTTT. Translation: CASSFTNRYEAFF.

This chain's CDR3 is CAWSDSGADTQYF. In nucleotides, the CDR3 is TGTGCCTGGAGTGATTCAGGGGCTGATACGCAGTATTTT. J is TRBJ2-3 and V is TRBV30, with D perhaps matching TRBD1 (6 bases). The ends were cut back, 1 base at V and 6 bases at J, with 11 bases in the middle. Germline-derived CDR1 and CDR2 are GTSNPN and SVGIG (reference sequence). This CDR3 spans 13 amino acids.

This rearrangement joins TRBV27 to TRBJ1-5, with D unresolved. The CDR3 is 15 residues long. V was shortened by 0 bases and J by 6 bases, with 12 bases between the two germline ends. In germline, CDR1 is MNHEY, CDR2 SMNVEV (reference sequence). This CDR3 is CASSLSEGFGQPQHF. CDR3 nucleotide sequence: TGTGCCAGCAGTTTATCTGAGGGATTCGGTCAGCCCCAGCATTTT.

This chain links TRBV5-6 with TRBJ1-1; D might be TRBD1 (6 bases). The CDR3 runs to 12 residues. Germline CDR1 is SGHDT and CDR2 is YYEEEE. V shed 4 bases and J shed 5 bases, with 9 bases lying between them. CDR3 loop: CASSIRGTEAFF. The CDR3 coding sequence is TGTGCCAGCAGCATCAGGGGTACTGAAGCTTTCTTT.

V and J are TRBV6-2 or TRBV6-3 and TRBJ1-1; 9 nucleotides agree with TRBD1. V lost 6 bases, J lost 7 bases, and 9 bases stayed unmatched. Germline-derived CDR1 and CDR2 are MNHEY and SVGEGT. This CDR3 has 14 amino acids. CDR3 loop: CASSPGTGYVEAFF. The CDR3 region has the DNA TGTGCCAGCAGCCCCGGGACAGGGTATGTTGAAGCTTTCTTT.

This clone was detected once. The V gene is TRBV7-8, the J gene TRBJ2-2; D may be TRBD2 (5 bases). V gave up 1 base and J gave up 6 bases, with 15 bases separating them. The CDR3 sequence is 16 residues long. The V gene's germline CDR1 is SGHVS and CDR2 FQNEAQ. The CDR3 DNA is TGTGCCAGCAGCTTAGTATTCCTAGCTAAACCCGGGGAGCTGTTTTTT. Protein sequence: CASSLVFLAKPGELFF.

V is TRBV18 and J is TRBJ1-1; 7 nucleotides match TRBD1. Germline assignment: CDR1 KGHSH and CDR2 LQKENI. The ends lost 1 base at V and 5 bases at J; junction bases unmatched: 7. This CDR3 contains 15 residues. CDR3 protein: CASSPLTGRRTEAFF. The CDR3 DNA sequence: TGTGCCAGCTCACCACTGACAGGGAGGCGGACTGAAGCTTTCTTT.

The chain is built from TRBV6-1 and TRBJ2-1; D perhaps matches TRBD2 (6 bases). This CDR3 comprises 15 residues. The germline V and J ends were trimmed by 2 bases and 8 bases, with 16 bases remaining between them. Looked up from germline, CDR1 is MNHNS and CDR2 is SASEGT. The DNA of the CDR3 is TGTGCCAGCAGTGAATATGGTAGGGGAGGCGATGAGCAGTTCTTC. Translating gives CASSEYGRGGDEQFF.

The CDR3 sequence: CASSLDGGDQPQHF. The CDR3 nucleotides read TGTGCCAGCAGCTTAGACGGGGGGGATCAGCCCCAGCATTTT. The gene calls are TRBV7-2 and TRBJ1-5; tentatively, D is TRBD1 (5 bases). V lost 1 base and J 5 bases, leaving 9 bases between the germline ends. This CDR3 comprises 14 residues. Germline loops: CDR1 SGHTA, CDR2 FQGNSA.

The rearrangement uses TRBV7-2 and TRBJ1-6, with 9 bases matching TRBD1. Germline lookup yields CDR1 SGHTA and CDR2 FQGNSA. J lost 10 bases, V lost 6 bases, and 7 bases had no gene match. The CDR3 covers 14 residues. CDR3 bases: TGTGCCAGCAGTTCTACAGGGGGCGTATCACCCCTCCACTTT. Encoded protein: CASSSTGGVSPLHF.

This clone was found a few times. This chain connects TRBV28 to TRBJ2-7, with D perhaps matching TRBD1 (6 bases). V was shortened by 1 base and J by 2 bases, with 24 bases between the two germline ends. CDR1 is MDHEN, CDR2 SYDVKM, per germline. The CDR3 has 19 residues. DNA for the CDR3: TGTGCCAGCAGTTTATACCCCTCCACAGGGACGAATACCCCCTACGAGCAGTACTTC. Protein sequence: CASSLYPSTGTNTPYEQYF.

This chain connects TRBV28 to TRBJ1-5, with a tentative D call TRBD1 (5 bases). The CDR3 extends over 18 amino acids. Germline V gives CDR1 MDHEN, CDR2 SYDVKM. V was cut by 5 bases and J by 0 bases, with 20 bases left in between. In DNA, the CDR3 is TGTGCCAGCAGTACTCCCCGACAGCGGGTGTTTAGCAATCAGCCCCAGCATTTT. It yields the protein CASSTPRQRVFSNQPQHF.

This chain links TRBV10-3 with TRBJ2-3, with 9 nucleotides matching TRBD2. From germline, CDR1 is ENHRY and CDR2 SYGVKD. The CDR3 extends over 16 amino acids. The V gene end was trimmed by 4 bases and the J gene end by 2 bases; junction bases not matched to a gene: 7. CDR3 nucleotides: TGTGCCATCAGTGGTTCTCAGCGGGAGGCCACAGATACGCAGTATTTT. Translated: CAISGSQREATDTQYF.

V is TRBV5-1 and J is TRBJ1-2; tentative D call: TRBD1 (6 bases). V gave up 2 bases and J gave up 4 bases, with 15 bases separating them. In germline, CDR1 is SGHRS, CDR2 YFSETQ. The CDR3 consists of 15 residues. The CDR3 DNA is TGCGCCAGCAGCTTATACGGGCAGGGGAGCTATGGCTACACCTTC. This sequence encodes CASSLYGQGSYGYTF. Variable domain in full (rest from reference TRBV5-1 and TRBJ1-2): KAGVTQTPRYLIKTRGQQVTLSCSPISGHRSVSWYQQTPGQGLQFLFEYFSETQRNKGNFPGRFSGRQFSNSRSEMNVSTLELGDSALYLCASSLYGQGSYGYTFGSGTRLTVV.

The chain carries TRBV30 and TRBJ1-1; tentative D call: TRBD1 (5 bases). The germline V gene encodes CDR1 GTSNPN and CDR2 SVGIG (reference sequence). Trimming left V 3 bases short and J 2 bases short, with 10 bases between. There are 13 residues in the CDR3. The CDR3: CAWSQGTNTEAFF. The CDR3 nucleotides are TGTGCCTGGAGCCAGGGAACCAACACTGAAGCTTTCTTT. Full variable domain (missing parts from reference TRBV30 and TRBJ1-1): SQTIHQWPATLVQPVGSPLSLECTVEGTSNPNLYWYRQAAGRGLQLLFYSVGIGQISSEVPQNLSASRPQDRQFILSSKKLLLSDSGFYLCAWSQGTNTEAFFGQGTRLTVV.

This clone appeared once. The chain employs TRBV28 and TRBJ1-1; a possible D gene is TRBD1 (5 bases). The V end was cut by 1 base, the J end by 8 bases, with 11 bases between. Germline CDR1 MDHEN, CDR2 SYDVKM. CDR3 size: 13 residues. CDR3 sequence: CASSLLGPSEAFF. In nucleotides, the CDR3 is TGTGCCAGCAGTTTATTGGGGCCCTCGGAAGCTTTCTTT.

The chain combines TRBV5-1 with TRBJ1-1; no firm D call. V was cut by 0 bases and J by 0 bases, with 12 bases left in between. This CDR3 is built from 16 residues. CDR1 is SGHRS and CDR2 is YFSETQ in the germline V gene. CDR3 in DNA: TGCGCCAGCAGCTTGGCAGGTAAGCAGATGAACACTGAAGCTTTCTTT. Protein product: CASSLAGKQMNTEAFF. Full variable domain (rest looked up from reference TRBV5-1 and TRBJ1-1): KAGVTQTPRYLIKTRGQQVTLSCSPISGHRSVSWYQQTPGQGLQFLFEYFSETQRNKGNFPGRFSGRQFSNSRSEMNVSTLELGDSALYLCASSLAGKQMNTEAFFGQGTRLTVV.